Listed below are T cell receptor beta chains from one sample, sequenced in a study of graft-versus-host responses after intestinal transplantation. Measured with immunoSEQ multiplex PCR; TCRdb has only the in-frame clones, and not every one. The table includes about 83,000 clones, about 89% detected once. These receptors are not linked to any known antigen. The sample here was unstimulated CD4+ T cells sorted from spleen or lymph node cells, taken before intestinal transplant. The receptors shown here come from a human donor who received an intestinal transplant. CDR3s include the opening cysteine and the closing phenylalanine or tryptophan. Each record gives: V gene, clone size, J gene, D gene, CDR3 length, CDR3 protein, CDR3 DNA. The D gene is left open where the match is weak. Expanded clones are given a class, and other clones once, few, many or no size at all.

TRBV1,NA,TRBJ1-3,NA,18,CTSSQDLQTGCSGNTIYF,TGCACCAGCAGCCAAGATTTACAGACAGGCTGCTCTGGAAACACCATATATTTT
TRBV4-1,NA,TRBJ1-4,NA,17,CASSQVWGQGTNEKLFF,TGCGCCAGCAGCCAAGTCTGGGGGCAAGGGACTAATGAAAAACTGTTTTTT
TRBV5-1,NA,TRBJ2-5,TRBD2,16,CASSTGLAGGPETQYF,TGCGCCAGCAGCACGGGACTAGCGGGAGGGCCTGAGACCCAGTACTTC
TRBV20-1,NA,TRBJ1-1,NA,11,CSAASLEEAFF,TGCAGTGCTGCCTCCCTGGAGGAAGCTTTCTTT
TRBV5-1,once,TRBJ1-2,NA,13,CASSSSTVDGYTF,TGCGCCAGCAGCTCCTCGACAGTGGATGGCTACACCTTC
TRBV28,NA,TRBJ1-1,NA,12,CASGQLISEAFF,TGTGCCAGCGGGCAGCTAATTTCTGAAGCTTTCTTT
TRBV18,NA,TRBJ1-5,NA,16,CASSPSGGRSNQPQHF,TGTGCCAGCTCACCCAGCGGGGGCCGGAGCAATCAGCCCCAGCATTTT
TRBV25-1,NA,TRBJ2-1,TRBD1,13,CASRGQGRNEQFF,TGTGCCAGCAGAGGACAGGGGAGGAATGAGCAGTTCTTC
TRBV6-5,NA,TRBJ2-6,NA,15,CASRSRSSGANVLTF,TGTGCCAGCAGATCCCGGAGCTCTGGGGCCAACGTCCTGACTTTC
TRBV28,NA,TRBJ1-2,NA,15,CASSLGGPGLYGYTF,TGTGCCAGCAGTTTAGGAGGTCCGGGTCTCTATGGCTACACCTTC
TRBV5-1,NA,TRBJ2-3,NA,12,CASSSHGDTQYF,TGCGCCAGCAGCTCCCACGGAGATACGCAGTATTTT
TRBV27,NA,TRBJ2-2,TRBD2,16,CASSPWTSRNTGELFF,TGTGCCAGCAGTCCCTGGACTAGCCGGAACACCGGGGAGCTGTTTTTT
TRBV4-1,NA,TRBJ2-2,NA,13,CASSPSITGELFF,TGCGCCAGCAGCCCATCTATCACCGGGGAGCTGTTTTTT
TRBV27,NA,TRBJ2-5,NA,13,CASRGQLQETQYF,TGTGCCAGCAGAGGACAGCTCCAAGAGACCCAGTACTTC
TRBV5-1,few,TRBJ2-7,NA,13,CASSLAGSYEQYF,TGCGCCAGCAGCTTGGCGGGTTCCTACGAGCAGTACTTC
TRBV19,NA,TRBJ2-7,TRBD1,14,CASSIGQGAAEQYF,TGTGCCAGTAGTATAGGACAGGGGGCGGCCGAGCAGTACTTC
TRBV7-9,NA,TRBJ1-2,TRBD1,12,CASSLDRGGYTF,TGTGCCAGCAGCTTAGACAGGGGTGGCTACACCTTC
TRBV7-7,NA,TRBJ2-2,TRBD1,15,CASSPGTVLPGELFF,TGTGCTAGCAGCCCCGGGACAGTTCTACCCGGGGAGCTGTTTTTT
TRBV18,NA,TRBJ2-5,TRBD2,16,CASSPQLAGAQETQYF,TGTGCCAGCTCACCACAGCTAGCGGGCGCCCAAGAGACCCAGTACTTC
TRBV28,NA,TRBJ2-7,TRBD1,16,CASSLLGTGGSYEQYF,TGTGCCAGCAGTTTATTGGGGACAGGGGGGTCCTACGAGCAGTACTTC
TRBV28,NA,TRBJ1-5,TRBD1,15,CASSYTGQLGQPQHF,TGTGCCAGCAGTTACACGGGACAGCTAGGCCAGCCCCAGCATTTT
TRBV28,NA,TRBJ1-5,NA,16,CASSLQEPRGYQPQHF,TGTGCCAGCAGTTTGCAGGAACCCCGGGGATATCAGCCCCAGCATTTT
TRBV11-2,NA,TRBJ1-4,TRBD1,17,CASSPHRGLVEVEKLFF,TGTGCCAGCAGCCCGCACAGGGGGCTAGTGGAAGTTGAAAAACTGTTTTTT
TRBV7-9,few,TRBJ2-3,NA,11,CASTSGDTQYF,TGTGCCAGCACCTCCGGAGATACGCAGTATTTT
TRBV28,few,TRBJ1-3,NA,15,CASSFPGYSGNTIYF,TGTGCCAGCAGCTTTCCAGGGTACTCTGGAAACACCATATATTTT
TRBV28,NA,TRBJ2-7,NA,14,CASSSLDGAYEQYF,TGTGCCAGCAGTTCCCTAGACGGAGCCTACGAGCAGTACTTC
TRBV7-6,once,TRBJ2-5,TRBD2,18,CASSLALRGGRVQETQYF,TGTGCCAGCAGCTTAGCGCTAAGGGGCGGGAGGGTACAAGAGACCCAGTACTTC
TRBV6-6,NA,TRBJ1-5,TRBD1,16,CASIDRGPRNNQPQHF,TGTGCCAGCATCGACAGGGGTCCGAGAAACAATCAGCCCCAGCATTTT
TRBV29-1,NA,TRBJ1-1,NA,15,CSVAFRVGGDTEAFF,TGCAGCGTTGCCTTTAGGGTGGGAGGGGATACTGAAGCTTTCTTT
TRBV28,NA,TRBJ1-5,NA,16,CASSLGLSHSNQPQHF,TGTGCCAGCAGTCTCGGACTTTCACATAGCAATCAGCCCCAGCATTTT
TRBV28,NA,TRBJ1-5,TRBD1,14,CASIPTGQYQPQHF,TGTGCCAGCATCCCGACAGGGCAGTATCAGCCCCAGCATTTT
TRBV27,NA,TRBJ1-1,NA,15,CASSFLGGSITEAFF,TGTGCCAGCAGTTTTTTGGGGGGGTCGATCACTGAAGCTTTCTTT
TRBV9,NA,TRBJ1-4,NA,14,CASSLSPAGEKLFF,TGTGCCAGCAGTCTTAGCCCCGCCGGGGAAAAACTGTTTTTT
TRBV13,once,TRBJ2-1,TRBD2,20,CASSLGDLGLAGSSYNEQFF,TGTGCCAGCAGCTTAGGCGACTTGGGACTAGCGGGTAGCTCCTACAATGAGCAGTTCTTC
TRBV18,NA,TRBJ2-7,NA,13,CASSLTESYEQYF,TGTGCCAGCTCCCTGACGGAGTCCTACGAGCAGTACTTC
TRBV6-5,once,TRBJ1-6,TRBD1,13,CASSEGQGTPLHF,TGTGCCAGCAGTGAAGGACAGGGGACCCCCCTCCACTTT
TRBV6-6,NA,TRBJ2-5,NA,15,CASSPIDTGTETQYF,TGTGCCAGCAGTCCTATCGATACAGGGACGGAGACCCAGTACTTC
TRBV28,NA,TRBJ1-3,NA,16,CASSSPDRFSGNTIYF,TGTGCCAGCAGTTCCCCGGACAGATTCTCTGGAAACACCATATATTTT
TRBV11-2,NA,TRBJ2-1,TRBD2,17,CASSLGTSGGAPSEQFF,TGTGCCAGCAGCCTCGGGACTAGCGGGGGGGCGCCAAGTGAGCAGTTCTTC
TRBV7-8,NA,TRBJ2-5,TRBD2,15,CASSSGTSFGKTQYF,TGTGCCAGCAGCTCCGGGACTAGCTTCGGGAAGACCCAGTACTTC
TRBV2,NA,TRBJ1-2,TRBD1,12,CASGRTGPGYTF,TGTGCCAGCGGACGGACAGGGCCCGGCTACACCTTC
TRBV5-1,NA,TRBJ2-2,NA,17,CASRISGQGKVTGELFF,TGCGCCAGCAGAATCTCTGGGCAGGGGAAAGTCACCGGGGAGCTGTTTTTT
TRBV19,NA,TRBJ2-3,TRBD2,15,CASRRTSGSTDTQYF,TGTGCCAGTAGGAGGACTAGCGGGAGTACAGATACGCAGTATTTT
TRBV6-1,NA,TRBJ1-5,TRBD1,19,CASSEKSNWTGGSNQPQHF,TGTGCCAGCAGTGAGAAGAGTAATTGGACAGGGGGCAGCAATCAGCCCCAGCATTTT
TRBV6-6,once,TRBJ2-7,NA,15,CASSYGQQGSYEQYF,TGTGCCAGCAGTTACGGACAGCAAGGATCCTACGAGCAGTACTTC
TRBV7-6,NA,TRBJ1-2,TRBD1,13,CASSPTGERGYTF,TGTGCCAGCAGCCCGACAGGGGAGCGCGGCTACACCTTC
TRBV21-1,NA,TRBJ2-3,NA,18,CASSKVEDPGGWTDTQYF,TGTGCCAGCAGCAAAGTCGAGGATCCGGGAGGCTGGACAGATACGCAGTATTTT
TRBV9,once,TRBJ2-2,TRBD2,16,CASSLGLAANTGELFF,TGTGCCAGCAGCCTAGGACTAGCGGCGAACACCGGGGAGCTGTTTTTT
TRBV5-1,few,TRBJ2-3,NA,14,CASSPGQYTDTQYF,TGCGCCAGCAGCCCGGGACAATACACAGATACGCAGTATTTT
TRBV28,once,TRBJ2-7,TRBD2,16,CASSSLLAGIMYEQYF,TGTGCCAGCAGTTCCCTACTAGCGGGAATAATGTACGAGCAGTACTTC
TRBV4-2,once,TRBJ2-1,TRBD2,16,CASSQGASGKANEQFF,TGTGCCAGCAGCCAAGGGGCTAGCGGGAAGGCTAATGAGCAGTTCTTC
TRBV28,NA,TRBJ1-5,NA,14,CASSFTGSNQPQHF,TGTGCCAGCAGTTTCACCGGTAGCAATCAGCCCCAGCATTTT
TRBV7-2,few,TRBJ2-2,TRBD2,17,CASSLLSGSFKSGELFF,TGTGCCAGCAGCTTACTTAGCGGGAGCTTTAAGTCCGGGGAGCTGTTTTTT
TRBV5-1,NA,TRBJ2-1,TRBD1,16,CASAYSGTGGSNEQFF,TGCGCCAGCGCTTATTCCGGGACAGGGGGCTCTAATGAGCAGTTCTTC
TRBV9,NA,TRBJ1-2,NA,13,CASSVGGRYGYTF,TGTGCCAGCAGCGTGGGGGGTAGATATGGCTACACCTTC
TRBV2,NA,TRBJ2-2,NA,13,CASSEAGPGELFF,TGTGCCAGCAGTGAAGCGGGGCCCGGGGAGCTGTTTTTT
TRBV6-5,NA,TRBJ1-2,TRBD1,14,CASSARQGGGGYTF,TGTGCCAGCAGTGCCCGACAGGGGGGCGGTGGCTACACCTTC
TRBV19,NA,TRBJ2-5,TRBD1,16,CASSIGPGQAQETQYF,TGTGCCAGTAGTATAGGCCCCGGACAGGCGCAAGAGACCCAGTACTTC